The rows below give T cell receptor beta chains drawn from one sample of a study of low-dose radiotherapy and immunotherapy resistance in tumors. TCRdb processed the reads anew with MiXCR; each CDR3 protein has one entry. The sample carries more than 70,000 distinct CDR3 sequences, around 32% recorded once. Sample: PBMCs, taken before treatment. These receptors were taken from a female donor with ovarian cancer. Both conserved end residues are part of each CDR3. A D gene is named only where the DNA matches it firmly. The size of a clone is reported for some rows only, either as once, few or many, or as a class for expanded clones.

d_call: .
j_call: TRBJ2-7
clone_size: many
v_call: TRBV5-1
cdr3_nt: TGCGCCAGCAGTTGGGGGCAGGGCGCGGGCGAGCAGTACTTC
cdr3_aa: CASSWGQGAGEQYF

d_call: .
j_call: TRBJ2-1
clone_size: .
v_call: TRBV11-2
cdr3_nt: TGTGCCAGCAGCTTAGAGGGCCAGGTGTACAATGAGCAGTTCTTC
cdr3_aa: CASSLEGQVYNEQFF

d_call: TRBD2
j_call: TRBJ2-1
clone_size: few
v_call: TRBV6-4
cdr3_nt: TGTGCCAGCAGTGACTCGACTAGCGGGGGGGCGGATGAGCAGTTCTTC
cdr3_aa: CASSDSTSGGADEQFF

d_call: .
j_call: TRBJ2-7
clone_size: many
v_call: TRBV5-1
cdr3_nt: TGTGCCAGCAGCTTGGAAGTCTACGAGCAGTACTTC
cdr3_aa: CASSLEVYEQYF

d_call: TRBD2
j_call: TRBJ2-7
clone_size: once
v_call: TRBV29-1
cdr3_nt: TGCAGCGTCAGTGGACTAGCGGCTGGGTACGAGCAGTACTTC
cdr3_aa: CSVSGLAAGYEQYF

d_call: .
j_call: TRBJ2-3
clone_size: many
v_call: TRBV29-1
cdr3_nt: TGCAGCGCCGTTCCGAGCGGATCCTTGAGGGCCACAGATACGCAGTATTTT
cdr3_aa: CSAVPSGSLRATDTQYF

d_call: .
j_call: TRBJ2-5
clone_size: .
v_call: TRBV23-1
cdr3_nt: TGCGCCAGCAGTCAACCCGGGGGCCAAGAGACCCAGTACTTC
cdr3_aa: CASSQPGGQETQYF

d_call: TRBD2
j_call: TRBJ2-3
clone_size: .
v_call: TRBV9
cdr3_nt: TGTGCCAGCAGCCCTTCAAAGACTAGCGGGAGCACAGATACGCAGTATTTT
cdr3_aa: CASSPSKTSGSTDTQYF

d_call: .
j_call: TRBJ2-3
clone_size: .
v_call: TRBV3-1
cdr3_nt: TGTGCCAGCAGCCAAGGACTCGGGACCACAGATACGCAGTATTTT
cdr3_aa: CASSQGLGTTDTQYF

d_call: TRBD1
j_call: TRBJ2-2
clone_size: many
v_call: TRBV5-5
cdr3_nt: TGTGCCAGCAGCCCCAGACAGGGCCTGAACACCGGGGAGCTGTTTTTT
cdr3_aa: CASSPRQGLNTGELFF

d_call: .
j_call: TRBJ2-1
clone_size: .
v_call: TRBV6-1
cdr3_nt: TGTGCCAGCAGTATCCAAGCCAATGAGCAGTTCTTC
cdr3_aa: CASSIQANEQFF

d_call: .
j_call: TRBJ2-2
clone_size: .
v_call: TRBV5-6
cdr3_nt: TGTGCCAGCAGCAACTGGTGGCAGGCGGCCGGGGAGCTGTTTTTT
cdr3_aa: CASSNWWQAAGELFF

d_call: .
j_call: TRBJ2-5
clone_size: many
v_call: TRBV20-1
cdr3_nt: TGCAGTGCTAGTCGGGGTGGGGAGACCCAGTACTTC
cdr3_aa: CSASRGGETQYF

d_call: TRBD1
j_call: TRBJ1-5
clone_size: .
v_call: TRBV20-1
cdr3_nt: TGCAGTGCTAAAACCGGGACAGTCAATCAGCCCCAGCATTTT
cdr3_aa: CSAKTGTVNQPQHF

d_call: .
j_call: TRBJ2-7
clone_size: many
v_call: TRBV14
cdr3_nt: TGTGCCAGCAGCCAACTGTTCTCCTACGAGCAGTACTTC
cdr3_aa: CASSQLFSYEQYF

d_call: TRBD2
j_call: TRBJ2-7
clone_size: many
v_call: TRBV20-1
cdr3_nt: TGCAGTGCTAACCAAGAAGTGGGGGAGGGCGAGCAGTACTTC
cdr3_aa: CSANQEVGEGEQYF

d_call: .
j_call: TRBJ1-4
clone_size: many
v_call: TRBV10-3
cdr3_nt: TGTGCCATCAGTGAGTCGAGAGTAGGGGAAAAACTGTTTTTT
cdr3_aa: CAISESRVGEKLFF

d_call: TRBD2
j_call: TRBJ2-1
clone_size: many
v_call: TRBV7-9
cdr3_nt: TGTGCCAGCAGCCCCGCGGGTGGAGCGGCTTGGGAGGGTGAGCAGTTCTTC
cdr3_aa: CASSPAGGAAWEGEQFF

d_call: TRBD2
j_call: TRBJ2-2
clone_size: many
v_call: TRBV30
cdr3_nt: TGTGCCTGGCGAAGGAGGCGAGGACTAGTGGGTGAGGCCGGGGAGCTGTTTTTT
cdr3_aa: CAWRRRRGLVGEAGELFF

d_call: TRBD1
j_call: TRBJ2-2
clone_size: .
v_call: TRBV30
cdr3_nt: TGTGCCTGCCCCGGACAGGGGGAGGTCGGGGAGCTGTTTTTT
cdr3_aa: CACPGQGEVGELFF

d_call: .
j_call: TRBJ2-7
clone_size: .
v_call: TRBV5-1
cdr3_nt: TGCGCCAGCAGCTTGGCACCCCCCGGAGGGGGATCGGTCTACGAGCAGTACTTC
cdr3_aa: CASSLAPPGGGSVYEQYF

d_call: TRBD2
j_call: TRBJ2-3
clone_size: .
v_call: TRBV5-3
cdr3_nt: TGCGCCAGCAGCTTTAGCGGGACACCCACAGATACGCAGTATTTT
cdr3_aa: CASSFSGTPTDTQYF

d_call: TRBD1
j_call: TRBJ2-1
clone_size: many
v_call: TRBV6-2/TRBV6-3
cdr3_nt: TGTGCCAGCAGTTACCCGGGACAGGGGCGAGATGAGCAGTTCTTC
cdr3_aa: CASSYPGQGRDEQFF

d_call: TRBD1
j_call: TRBJ2-1
clone_size: .
v_call: TRBV30
cdr3_nt: TGTGCCTGGAGCCACGGACAGGGCTCCTACAATGAGCAGTTCTTC
cdr3_aa: CAWSHGQGSYNEQFF

d_call: .
j_call: TRBJ2-3
clone_size: .
v_call: TRBV6-2/TRBV6-3
cdr3_nt: TGTGCCAGCAGTTACTCTCAGGGGAGGATAGCAGATACGCAGTATTTT
cdr3_aa: CASSYSQGRIADTQYF

d_call: TRBD1
j_call: TRBJ2-5
clone_size: .
v_call: TRBV15
cdr3_nt: TGTGCCACCAGCAATAAACAGGGGTTTGTGGAGACCCAGTACTTC
cdr3_aa: CATSNKQGFVETQYF

d_call: .
j_call: TRBJ1-2
clone_size: .
v_call: TRBV10-3
cdr3_nt: TGTGCCATCAGTGAGTCGGGAGGGCCCGTGGGCTACACCTTC
cdr3_aa: CAISESGGPVGYTF

d_call: .
j_call: TRBJ1-2
clone_size: .
v_call: TRBV25-1
cdr3_nt: TGTGCCAGCAGTGAATTAACAGACTATGGCTACACCTTC
cdr3_aa: CASSELTDYGYTF

d_call: .
j_call: TRBJ2-6
clone_size: many
v_call: TRBV5-8
cdr3_nt: TGTGCCAGCAGCTACTTGCCAGTACGACACTCTGGGGCCAACGTCCTGACTTTC
cdr3_aa: CASSYLPVRHSGANVLTF

d_call: .
j_call: TRBJ1-2
clone_size: many
v_call: TRBV3-1
cdr3_nt: TGTGCCAGCAGCCAAGATACCAGGGGCGGTGGCTACACCTTC
cdr3_aa: CASSQDTRGGGYTF

d_call: .
j_call: TRBJ1-4
clone_size: many
v_call: TRBV7-9
cdr3_nt: TGTGCCAGCAGCCTAACCGGGACTCATAATGAAAAACTGTTTTTT
cdr3_aa: CASSLTGTHNEKLFF